This passage covers 11 T cell receptor beta chains from one sample sequenced in a study of cytomegalovirus exposure and HLA in healthy donors. In the PCR, 60 Vbeta and 13 Jbeta primers were used. This table comes from immunoSEQ multiplex PCR, and its TCRdb copy is limited to in-frame clones, with some not included. The sample includes some 120,000 clones, around 80% of them seen just once. The sample taken for sequencing was PBMCs. These receptor sequences come from a woman in her late teens or twenties in good health and CMV-seropositive.

The rearrangement links TRBV5-1 to TRBJ2-1, with 9 bases identical to TRBD1. The germline V gene has CDR1 SGHRS and CDR2 YFSETQ. The CDR3 covers 16 residues. The V and J ends lost 4 bases and 5 bases, in that order; junction bases with no gene match: 10. Here the CDR3 reads CASSQGYRGPNNEQFF. The DNA of the CDR3 is TGCGCCAGCAGCCAGGGGTACAGGGGGCCTAACAATGAGCAGTTCTTC.

This clone came up once. The V gene is TRBV25-1, the J gene TRBJ1-5, with 8 bases identical to TRBD1. The CDR3 length is 16 residues. Germline V gene lookup returns CDR1 MGHDK and CDR2 SYGVNS. J gave up 6 bases and V 1 base, and 8 bases lay outside the gene matches. The CDR3 DNA reads TGTGCCAGCAGTGAATCTGGCAGGGGGCAGGTTCAGCCCCAGCATTTT. Translating it yields CASSESGRGQVQPQHF.

The chain joins TRBV19 to TRBJ1-4; D not resolved. The CDR3 has 16 residues. CDR1 and CDR2 from the germline V gene are LNHDA and SQIVND (reference sequence). V lost 10 bases to trimming and J lost 6 bases, with 24 bases between them. DNA for the CDR3: TGTGCCACCTCGCGGGGTGGCAGATTTTCGGATGAAAAACTGTTTTTT. Translating gives CATSRGGRFSDEKLFF.

The V call is TRBV25-1, the J call TRBJ1-5; no definite D call. Between the trimmed V and J ends, which lost 3 bases and 4 bases, there was a span of 4 bases. This CDR3 region has 12 residues. The germline V gene has CDR1 MGHDK and CDR2 SYGVNS. The CDR3 region is CASSDGNQPQHF. The DNA for the CDR3 is TGTGCCAGCAGTGACGGGAATCAGCCCCAGCATTTT. The whole variable domain, filled in from reference TRBV25-1 and TRBJ1-5, reads EADIYQTPRYLVIGTGKKITLECSQTMGHDKMYWYQQDPGMELHLIHYSYGVNSTEKGDLSSESTVSRIRTEHFPLTLESARPSHTSQYLCASSDGNQPQHFGDGTRLSIL.

J is TRBJ1-6 and V is TRBV5-4; D ambiguous. V was cut by 4 bases and J by 11 bases, with 16 bases left in between. Looked up from germline, CDR1 is SGHNT and CDR2 is YYREEE (reference sequence). There are 14 residues in the CDR3. This CDR3 is CASSPRDRGPPLHF. The CDR3 nucleotides read TGTGCCAGCAGCCCCCGCGATCGGGGTCCACCCCTCCACTTT.

The chain is built from TRBV7-9 and TRBJ2-7; D is unresolved. Between the trimmed V and J ends, which lost 5 bases and 2 bases, there was a span of 7 bases. Germline CDR1 SEHNR, CDR2 FQNEAQ (reference sequence). This CDR3 spans 12 amino acids. The CDR3 reads CASSRQAYEQYF. In DNA form, the CDR3 reads TGTGCCAGCAGCCGACAAGCCTACGAGCAGTACTTC.

The chain joins TRBV13 to TRBJ1-2; 7 bases map to TRBD1. V shed 5 bases, J shed 2 bases, and the junction held 5 bases outside the gene matches. This CDR3 is 14 amino acids long. The germline V gene encodes CDR1 PRHDT and CDR2 FYEKMQ (reference sequence). The CDR3: CASSRDRENYGYTF. The CDR3 DNA reads as TGTGCCAGCAGCCGGGACAGAGAGAACTATGGCTACACCTTC. Looking up the rest from reference TRBV13 and TRBJ1-2 gives the full variable domain: AAGVIQSPRHLIKEKRETATLKCYPIPRHDTVYWYQQGPGQDPQFLISFYEKMQSDKGSIPDRFSAQQFSDYHSELNMSSLELGDSALYFCASSRDRENYGYTFGSGTRLTVV.

This chain joins TRBV6-5 and TRBJ2-2, with 10 bases that match TRBD2. Trimming at V came to 3 bases and at J to 6 bases, leaving 1 base not matched to a gene. The CDR3 sequence is 14 residues long. CDR1 and CDR2 from the germline V gene are MNHEY and SVGAGI. In DNA, the CDR3 is TGTGCCAGCAGTTATCTAGCGGGAGCCGGGGAGCTGTTTTTT. Translation gives CASSYLAGAGELFF.

Note on this clone: At one end, the junction sequence differs from germline, possibly due to a read error. Other DNA sequences within the sample encode an identical CDR3. The genes are TRBV2 and TRBJ1-2, with 9 positions matching TRBD1. Germline values: CDR1 SNHLY, CDR2 FYNNEI. The CDR3 spans 12 residues. The CDR3 region has the DNA TGTGCCAGTGAGCGGGACAGGGAAGGCTACACCTTT. It encodes CASERDREGYTF.

The chain recombines TRBV6-1 with TRBJ2-2, with a weak D call TRBD1 (7 bases). Deletions cut 2 bases from V and 4 bases from J, with 11 bases between. CDR1 is MNHNS, CDR2 SASEGT, per germline. The CDR3 is 15 amino acids. The CDR3 spells CASSELQGGTGELFF. The CDR3 region has the DNA TGTGCCAGCAGTGAACTGCAGGGGGGCACCGGGGAGCTGTTTTTT.

The V call is TRBV2, the J call TRBJ2-7, with D uncertain. Trimming took 2 bases from V and 3 from J, leaving 5 bases between them. Germline V gene lookup returns CDR1 SNHLY and CDR2 FYNNEI. The CDR3 spans 12 residues. The DNA of the CDR3 is TGTGCCAGCAGTGAACGAGTCTACGAGCAGTACTTC. Residues: CASSERVYEQYF.